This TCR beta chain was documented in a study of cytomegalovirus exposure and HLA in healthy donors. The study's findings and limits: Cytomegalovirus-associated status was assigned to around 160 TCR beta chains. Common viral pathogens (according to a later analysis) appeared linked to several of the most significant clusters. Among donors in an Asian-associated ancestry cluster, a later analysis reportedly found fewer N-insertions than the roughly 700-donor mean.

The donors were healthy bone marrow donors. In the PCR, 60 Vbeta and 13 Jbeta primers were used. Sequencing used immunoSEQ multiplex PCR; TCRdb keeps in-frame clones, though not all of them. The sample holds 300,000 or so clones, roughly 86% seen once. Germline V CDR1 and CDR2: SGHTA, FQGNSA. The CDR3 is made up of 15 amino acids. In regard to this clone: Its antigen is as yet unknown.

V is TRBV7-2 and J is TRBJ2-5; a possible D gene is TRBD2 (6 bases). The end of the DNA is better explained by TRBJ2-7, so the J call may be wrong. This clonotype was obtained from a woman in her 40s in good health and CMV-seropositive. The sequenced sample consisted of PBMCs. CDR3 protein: CASSFRDSRSDEQYF. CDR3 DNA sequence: TGTGCCAGCAGCTTCCGGGACTCCAGGTCGGACGAGCAGTACTTC.